Following are 13 T cell receptor beta chains from one sample sequenced in a study of beta chain features in type 1 diabetes (dated by TCRdb to 2017 to 2018). Their cognate antigens are unknown. The library was obtained by the immunoSEQ multiplex PCR assay. The entire isolated RNA was reverse transcribed using the High Capacity cDNA Reverse Transcription Kit, and thus expressed TCRB transcripts were sequenced. The source is immuneACCESS, and TCRdb retained only in-frame sequences with V and J called. Part of the clones is not carried over; for the studies checked, unresolved V genes explain less than half of this, and the remainder is unexplained. This sample is represented by hundreds of thousands of clones; around 15% of them were singletons. Less than 0.04% of the sample lies in the top ten. Study-level results and caveats: In all four CD4+ subsets, TCRB CDR3 length was moderately but significantly shorter in type 1 diabetes patients.

The sequencing input was naive CD4+ T cells from blood. The cell subset or site label for this specimen denotes: true naive CD4+ T cells. These receptors came from a man between 18 and 35 years old with type 1 diabetes.

The chain couples TRBV27 to TRBJ1-5; D is perhaps TRBD1 (5 bases). The CDR3 contains 13 residues. Germline V CDR1 and CDR2: MNHEY, SMNVEV (reference sequence). The V gene lost 9 bases and the J gene lost 6 bases, with 15 bases spanning the gap. The chain's CDR3 is CARSKPGRQPQHF. CDR3 DNA sequence: TGTGCCAGGAGTAAACCGGGGCGTCAGCCCCAGCATTTT.

The sample holds a few counts of this clone. The V and J genes are TRBV9 and TRBJ2-1; TRBD1 matches at 7 bases. V shed 4 bases, J shed 3 bases, and the junction held 10 bases outside the gene matches. The CDR3 totals 16 residues. CDR1 and CDR2 from the germline V gene are SGDLS and YYNGEE. The CDR3 region has the DNA TGTGCCAGCAGCAATTCAGGGACAGCGATCTACAATGAGCAGTTCTTC. Its protein is CASSNSGTAIYNEQFF.

The sample holds a few counts of this clone. Different DNA sequences within this sample yield the same CDR3. V usage is TRBV7-2 and J usage is TRBJ2-3; D is ambiguous. CDR1 SGHTA and CDR2 FQGNSA come from the germline V gene. V was clipped by 0 bases and J by 0 bases, with 7 bases between them. The CDR3 extends over 15 amino acids. This chain's CDR3 is CASSLAGLSTDTQYF. The DNA for the CDR3 is TGTGCCAGCAGCTTAGCGGGCCTAAGCACAGATACGCAGTATTTT.

The table lists this clone with a few counts. V usage is TRBV5-1 and J usage is TRBJ2-7; TRBD1 agrees at 8 bases. Germline V CDR1 and CDR2: SGHRS, YFSETQ. With V trimmed by 4 bases and J by 4 bases, 10 bases remained unmatched. The CDR3 consists of 15 residues. The CDR3 is CASSGGTGSLYEQYF. The CDR3 bases are TGCGCCAGCAGCGGAGGGACAGGATCATTATACGAGCAGTACTTC.

The rearrangement joins TRBV15 to TRBJ1-5; TRBD1 matches 8 bases. V trimming: 4 bases; J trimming: 7 bases; junction bases outside the gene matches: 12. The germline CDR1 and CDR2 sequences are LNHNV and YYDKDF (reference sequence). The CDR3 length is 16 residues. The CDR3 bases are TGTGCCACCAGCACTTACAGGGGGATGGCGGGACAGCCCCAGCATTTT. Encoded protein: CATSTYRGMAGQPQHF.

This clone was detected a few times. The J gene is TRBJ2-7, the V gene TRBV7-2; 11 bases agree with TRBD2. Unmatched junction bases numbered 2, after V lost 5 bases and J lost 5 bases. The germline gives CDR1 SGHTA, CDR2 FQGNSA. The CDR3 sequence is 13 residues long. CDR3 in amino acids: CASSPGLADEQYF. The DNA of the CDR3 is TGTGCCAGCAGCCCGGGACTAGCGGACGAGCAGTACTTC.

This clone was recorded a few times. V usage is TRBV2 and J usage is TRBJ1-5, with 7 bases matching TRBD1. Germline V gene lookup returns CDR1 SNHLY and CDR2 FYNNEI. The CDR3 has 15 amino acids. Trimming removed 6 bases from V and 5 bases from J; junction bases left unmatched: 10. The CDR3 DNA is TGTGCCAGCAGCTGGGACAGCTCGGGTGATCAGCCCCAGCATTTT. This translates into CASSWDSSGDQPQHF.

This clone was counted between two and nine times. The CDR3 DNA sequence: TGTGCCAGCCACGCGGGACGGCAAGAGACCCAGTACTTC. It is translated as CASHAGRQETQYF. The chain links TRBV19 to TRBJ2-5; the D gene is possibly TRBD2 (6 bases). The ends were cut back, 9 bases at V and 2 bases at J, with 13 bases in the middle. This CDR3 comprises 13 residues. CDR1 is LNHDA and CDR2 is SQIVND in the germline V gene (reference sequence).

This clone has more than one count but fewer than ten. This sequence joins TRBV28 and TRBJ2-4; D gene unclear. V lost 5 bases and J 0 bases, leaving 14 bases between the germline ends. The CDR3 is 16 amino acids. The germline V gene encodes CDR1 MDHEN and CDR2 SYDVKM. The CDR3 is CASSTSPGVAKNIQYF. The CDR3 region has the DNA TGTGCCAGCAGTACCTCCCCTGGGGTAGCCAAAAACATTCAGTACTTC.

This sequence joins TRBV7-8 and TRBJ1-1; D not certain. Germline CDR1 reads SGHVS; CDR2 reads FQNEAQ. Trimming pared 3 bases from V and 8 bases from J, leaving 13 bases between. The CDR3 runs to 13 residues. CDR3 protein: CASSFRRTYEAFF. The CDR3, as DNA: TGTGCCAGCAGCTTCCGCCGGACCTACGAAGCTTTCTTT.

This clone was observed a handful of times. The gene calls are TRBV5-4 and TRBJ2-3; the D is unclear. Germline V CDR1 and CDR2: SGHNT, YYREEE (reference sequence). The V end lost 2 bases, the J end lost 0 bases, and 13 bases lay between the germline ends. CDR3 length: 16 amino acids. The CDR3 DNA follows: TGTGCCAGCAGCTTTGGCGCAGGTCAAAGCACAGATACGCAGTATTTT. Amino acid sequence: CASSFGAGQSTDTQYF.

The genes are TRBV29-1 and TRBJ1-4; 10 positions match TRBD1. Germline assignment: CDR1 SQVTM and CDR2 ANQGSEA. This CDR3 has 13 residues. Losses at the gene ends were 7 bases for V and 7 bases for J; bases not matched to a gene: 6. The CDR3 loop reads CSAGQGGVEKLFF. As DNA, the CDR3 is TGCAGCGCTGGACAGGGGGGGGTTGAAAAACTGTTTTTT.

V usage is TRBV6-1 and J usage is TRBJ2-7, with D unresolved. Between the trimmed V and J ends, which lost 2 bases and 6 bases, there was a span of 11 bases. Germline V lookup: CDR1 MNHNS, CDR2 SASEGT. CDR3 length: 13 residues. Here the CDR3 reads CASSELGPGEQYF. The CDR3 bases are TGTGCCAGCAGTGAATTAGGCCCAGGCGAGCAGTACTTC.